The next 30 T cell receptor beta chains were all read from a single sample in a study of neurological immune-mediated disorders (dated 2019 in TCRdb). The library was produced with 5' RACE. Reads for this sample came from an Illumina HiSeq 2500. Clones were called with MiXCR by TCRdb after fastp trimmed the public reads at Q25, and only in-frame beta chains were retained. Under each unique CDR3 protein, matching rows form one entry showing the most common genes and DNA. A total of tens of thousands of distinct CDR3 sequences appear in this sample, 10% to 13% of them only once. The top ten hold approximately 9.5% of the sample. Taken with the paper, the label for time point translates to: longitudinal time-point 1 (baseline). What was sequenced was PBMCs. The receptors were gathered from a man aged 30-40 years in good health.

The chain carries TRBV3-1 and TRBJ2-2, with 7 nucleotides matching TRBD2. CDR1 is LGHDT, CDR2 YNNKEL, per germline (reference sequence). The CDR3 has 15 residues. Losses at the gene ends were 1 base for V and 5 bases for J; bases not matched to a gene: 4. The CDR3 loop reads CASSQGLAGTGELFF. The CDR3 DNA is TGTGCCAGCAGCCAAGGACTAGCTGGTACCGGGGAGCTGTTTTTT.

This clonotype was picked up many times. V gene TRBV5-1 combines with J gene TRBJ1-2; D may be TRBD1 (5 bases). With 4 bases removed from V and 0 bases from J, the gap between germline ends came to 7 bases. The CDR3 is made up of 13 amino acids. Germline lookup yields CDR1 SGHRS and CDR2 YFSETQ. This chain's CDR3 is CASSQGANYGYTF. The CDR3 DNA follows: TGCGCCAGCAGCCAGGGAGCTAACTATGGCTACACCTTC.

This clonotype was seen at least ten times. The chain couples TRBV5-1 to TRBJ1-2; possible D gene TRBD1, 5 bases. Looked up from germline, CDR1 is SGHRS and CDR2 is YFSETQ. The V end lost 0 bases, the J end lost 3 bases, and 9 bases lay between the germline ends. The CDR3 spans 14 residues. The CDR3 DNA reads as TGCGCCAGCAGCTTGGCCGTGGGGGACTATGGCTACACCTTC. This encodes CASSLAVGDYGYTF.

The chain joins TRBV5-1 to TRBJ2-6; unclear D gene. The CDR3 loop spans 15 amino acids. The germline gives CDR1 SGHRS, CDR2 YFSETQ. Trimming left V 0 bases short and J 2 bases short, with 6 bases between. The DNA for the CDR3 is TGCGCCAGCAGCTTGGTAGGGACTGGGGCCAACGTCCTGACTTTC. Its translation is CASSLVGTGANVLTF.

This clonotype has ten or more counts. The CDR3 protein is CASSLDSGGVTGELFF. CDR3 sequence (DNA): TGCGCCAGCAGCTTGGATTCAGGTGGTGTAACCGGGGAGCTGTTTTTT. The rearrangement links TRBV5-1 to TRBJ2-2; D call uncertain. V was trimmed by 0 bases and J by 5 bases, leaving 14 bases between them. Germline values: CDR1 SGHRS, CDR2 YFSETQ. CDR3 length: 16 amino acids. Filled out from reference TRBV5-1 and TRBJ2-2, the complete variable domain reads KAGVTQTPRYLIKTRGQQVTLSCSPISGHRSVSWYQQTPGQGLQFLFEYFSETQRNKGNFPGRFSGRQFSNSRSEMNVSTLELGDSALYLCASSLDSGGVTGELFFGEGSRLTVL.

This clonotype was observed at least ten times. The V and J genes are TRBV9 and TRBJ2-7; TRBD1 aligns across 9 bases. V shed 3 bases, J shed 1 base, and the junction held 8 bases outside the gene matches. Germline-derived CDR1 and CDR2 are SGDLS and YYNGEE. This CDR3 has 16 residues. CDR3 DNA: TGTGCCAGCAGCGGGACAGGGGCTGTGGCATCCTACGAGCAGTACTTC. It codes for CASSGTGAVASYEQYF.

This clonotype was observed many times. V usage is TRBV7-3 and J usage is TRBJ2-1; the match to TRBD2 covers 12 bases. The germline CDR1 and CDR2 sequences are SGHTA and FQGTGA. V lost 4 bases and J lost 5; bases outside the gene matches: 3. This CDR3 spans 15 amino acids. Here the CDR3 DNA reads TGTGCCAGCAGCTCCCGACTAGCGGGGGACAATGAGCAGTTCTTC. Protein product: CASSSRLAGDNEQFF.

This clonotype was observed a single time. One base away lies a much larger clone, so this may be a sequencing read error. The chain has TRBV5-1 and TRBJ2-7, with D unresolved. The germline V gene has CDR1 SGHRS and CDR2 YFSETQ. The CDR3 runs 14 residues. The V and J ends lost 3 bases and 3 bases respectively, with 13 bases between them. The CDR3 DNA reads TGCGCCAGCAGCTCCTTAGAGGTTGGCTACGAGCAGTACTTC. It codes for CASSSLEVGYEQYF.

This clonotype has a count of ten or more. The V gene is TRBV20-1, the J gene TRBJ2-3; 8 positions match TRBD2. CDR1 DFQATT and CDR2 SNEGSKA come from the germline V gene (reference sequence). The CDR3 sequence is 14 residues long. The J segment lost 1 base and the V segment lost 5 bases, leaving 5 bases of the junction unmatched. The CDR3 nucleotides are TGCAGTGCTTTCGCGGGAGGAGGCACAGATACGCAGTATTTT. Translation gives CSAFAGGGTDTQYF.

At least ten counts were recorded for this clonotype. This sequence joins TRBV10-3 and TRBJ2-5; TRBD1 is a possible D gene (8 bases). This CDR3 is built from 14 residues. Germline V gives CDR1 ENHRY, CDR2 SYGVKD. V dropped 6 bases and J dropped 5 bases, with 16 bases sitting between them. CDR3 sequence: CAIRTGEGIETQYF. CDR3 coding DNA: TGTGCCATCAGGACAGGGGAGGGGATCGAGACCCAGTACTTC.

The rearrangement joins TRBV7-9 to TRBJ2-7; 8 nucleotides agree with TRBD1. The CDR3 has 14 amino acids. V lost 5 bases to trimming and J lost 7 bases; unmatched junction nucleotides: 10. Germline V gene lookup returns CDR1 SEHNR and CDR2 FQNEAQ (reference sequence). CDR3 protein: CASSDCRGLREQYF. CDR3 coding DNA: TGTGCCAGCAGCGATTGCAGGGGGCTGCGGGAGCAGTACTTC.

This clonotype was picked up many times. V usage is TRBV12-3 or TRBV12-4 and J usage is TRBJ2-6; D remains unclear. Trimming left V 5 bases short and J 0 bases short, with 17 bases between. The CDR3 is 18 amino acids. CDR3 coding DNA: TGTGCCAGCAGTGTAATTGGGCGGACGCGCTCTGGGGCCAACGTCCTGACTTTC. Amino acids: CASSVIGRTRSGANVLTF.

Ten or more counts support this clonotype. The rearrangement uses TRBV7-8 and TRBJ2-7, with D possibly called TRBD1 or TRBD2 (7 bases each). This CDR3 spans 16 amino acids. CDR1 and CDR2 from the germline V gene are SGHVS and FQNEAQ. V lost 5 bases and J lost 2, with 19 bases in between. DNA of the CDR3: TGTGCCAGCAGCCAGGGGGGGCGGGCGGCTCCCTACGAGCAGTACTTC. Its translation: CASSQGGRAAPYEQYF.

The table lists this clonotype with many counts. The V call is TRBV20-1, the J call TRBJ2-7, with TRBD2 as a possible D gene (5 bases). Between the trimmed V and J ends, which lost 7 bases and 2 bases, there was a span of 18 bases. CDR1 DFQATT and CDR2 SNEGSKA come from the germline V gene (reference sequence). This CDR3 region has 14 residues. For the CDR3, the DNA is TGCAGTGTTACCTCTAGCACGGGAACCTACGAGCAGTACTTC. Translating it yields CSVTSSTGTYEQYF.

This clonotype was detected many times. The chain couples TRBV6-5 to TRBJ2-3; D possibly corresponds to TRBD1 (5 bases). Between the trimmed V and J ends, which lost 6 bases and 5 bases, there was a span of 12 bases. The germline gives CDR1 MNHEY, CDR2 SVGAGI. The CDR3 is 13 residues long. The CDR3 region has the DNA TGTGCCAGCAGCAGTCTACAGGAAGATACGCAGTATTTT. Translated, it gives CASSSLQEDTQYF.

CDR3 bases: TGTGCCAGCAGCGATACAGGGCGCCGGGGTGGCTACACCTTC. The encoded protein is CASSDTGRRGGYTF. The chain has TRBV28 and TRBJ1-2; D might be TRBD1 (6 bases). CDR3 size: 14 residues. The ends were cut back, 6 bases at V and 7 bases at J, with 18 bases in the middle. The V gene's germline CDR1 is MDHEN and CDR2 SYDVKM.

This clonotype was detected many times. The chain uses TRBV28 and TRBJ2-1; possible D gene TRBD1, 6 bases. V was pared by 3 bases and J by 0 bases, with 12 bases between. This CDR3 has 16 residues. Looked up from germline, CDR1 is MDHEN and CDR2 is SYDVKM. CDR3 loop: CASSFLRGSSYNEQFF. The CDR3 nucleotides read TGTGCCAGCAGTTTTCTTAGGGGGAGCTCCTACAATGAGCAGTTCTTC.

At least ten counts were recorded for this clonotype. This rearrangement joins TRBV29-1 to TRBJ2-7, with 9 bases aligning to TRBD1. Trimming took 4 bases from V and 6 from J; bases not matched to a gene: 7. The CDR3 length is 13 residues. Per the germline V gene, CDR1 is SQVTM and CDR2 is ANQGSEA. Here the CDR3 reads CSVVGDREREQYF. Written as DNA, the CDR3 is TGCAGCGTTGTTGGGGACAGGGAGCGCGAGCAGTACTTC.

This clonotype occurred many times. V and J are TRBV7-2 and TRBJ1-1; D is unresolved. The germline V gene has CDR1 SGHTA and CDR2 FQGNSA. CDR3 length: 13 amino acids. V lost 3 bases, J lost 8 bases, and 13 bases lay in between. The CDR3 DNA sequence: TGTGCCAGCAGCTTGGATCGTACGGGGGAAGCTTTCTTT. It specifies CASSLDRTGEAFF.

This clonotype was counted ten times or more. The rearrangement links TRBV7-2 to TRBJ1-2, with 9 bases aligning to TRBD1. V was clipped by 5 bases and J by 5 bases; unmatched bases: 9. From germline, CDR1 is SGHTA and CDR2 FQGNSA. This CDR3 has 15 residues. As DNA, the CDR3 is TGTGCCAGCAGCCCTATTCGGACAGGGGCATATGGCTACACCTTC. Its protein product is CASSPIRTGAYGYTF.

This chain joins TRBV18 and TRBJ2-3; D remains ambiguous. The ends were cut back, 4 bases at V and 2 bases at J, with 7 bases in the middle. Germline values: CDR1 KGHSH, CDR2 LQKENI. The CDR3 contains 13 residues. CDR3 bases: TGTGCCAGCTCACAATCCCTCACAGATACGCAGTATTTT. This encodes CASSQSLTDTQYF.

This clonotype appeared many times. The chain combines TRBV28 with TRBJ2-7; 7 bases are shared with TRBD1. The V segment lost 2 bases and the J segment 0 bases; nucleotides outside the gene matches: 13. Germline V CDR1 and CDR2: MDHEN, SYDVKM. The CDR3 is made up of 18 amino acids. The CDR3 here is CASSLRYMEAGGSYEQYF. In DNA form, the CDR3 reads TGTGCCAGCAGTTTAAGGTATATGGAGGCAGGGGGCTCCTACGAGCAGTACTTC.

The table lists this clonotype with many counts. In DNA form, the CDR3 reads TGTGCCAGCAGCCAAAGACAGGGTAACACTGAAGCTTTCTTT. Translating it yields CASSQRQGNTEAFF. The V gene is TRBV27, the J gene TRBJ1-1; 7 bases agree with TRBD1. There are 14 residues in the CDR3. Germline trimming cut 6 bases from V and 2 bases from J; bases unmatched to any gene: 6. Germline-derived CDR1 and CDR2 are MNHEY and SMNVEV (reference sequence).

This sequence joins TRBV29-1 and TRBJ2-3; 8 bases agree with TRBD2. The CDR3 runs 14 residues. V lost 5 bases and J lost 6; bases outside the gene matches: 10. Germline CDR1 SQVTM, CDR2 ANQGSEA. CDR3 sequence reads: CSVYLAGPRDTQYF. The CDR3 DNA is TGCAGCGTTTACCTAGCGGGTCCAAGGGATACGCAGTATTTT.

The chain links TRBV7-3 to TRBJ1-5; 7 nucleotides match TRBD1. J was trimmed by 4 bases and V by 5 bases; bases with no gene match: 8. The CDR3 contains 15 residues. Germline lookup yields CDR1 SGHTA and CDR2 FQGTGA. CDR3 nucleotides: TGTGCCAGCAGCGCGGGGGGACAGTTGAATCAGCCCCAGCATTTT. It is translated as CASSAGGQLNQPQHF. The whole variable domain, filled in from reference TRBV7-3 and TRBJ1-5, reads GAGVSQTPSNKVTEKGKYVELRCDPISGHTALYWYRQSLGQGPEFLIYFQGTGAADDSGLPNDRFFAVRPEGSVSTLKIQRTERGDSAVYLCASSAGGQLNQPQHFGDGTRLSIL.

This clonotype was picked up a small number of times. J is TRBJ2-7 and V is TRBV20-1, with D uncertain. Trimming left V 5 bases short and J 4 bases short, with 21 bases between. The CDR3 totals 15 residues. The V gene's germline CDR1 is DFQATT and CDR2 SNEGSKA (reference sequence). The CDR3 sequence is CSAPPVSGNLYEQYF. The CDR3 nucleotides are TGCAGTGCTCCCCCTGTGTCAGGAAATCTATACGAGCAGTACTTC.

Many counts were recorded for this clonotype. The chain uses TRBV27 and TRBJ2-1; possible D gene TRBD1, 6 bases. The germline gives CDR1 MNHEY, CDR2 SMNVEV (reference sequence). Trimming removed 7 bases at V and 3 bases at J, with 13 bases between. The CDR3 is made up of 14 amino acids. Written as DNA, the CDR3 is TGTGCCAGCACCTTGGGGGCCCACTACAATGAGCAGTTCTTC. Protein product: CASTLGAHYNEQFF.

This clonotype has a count of ten or more. This chain connects TRBV7-9 to TRBJ2-1, with 10 positions matching TRBD1. Trimming removed 5 bases from V and 6 bases from J; junction bases left unmatched: 4. Germline CDR1 is SEHNR and CDR2 is FQNEAQ (reference sequence). This CDR3 is 14 amino acids long. CDR3 protein: CASSGRDRGNEQFF. As DNA, the CDR3 is TGTGCCAGCAGCGGAAGGGACAGGGGCAATGAGCAGTTCTTC. The whole variable domain, remainder taken from reference TRBV7-9 and TRBJ2-1, is DTGVSQNPRHKITKRGQNVTFRCDPISEHNRLYWYRQTLGQGPEFLTYFQNEAQLEKSRLLSDRFSAERPKGSFSTLEIQRTEQGDSAMYLCASSGRDRGNEQFFGPGTRLTVL.

This clonotype was seen a few times. V is TRBV5-1 and J is TRBJ2-7; TRBD2 matches 8 bases. CDR3 length: 16 amino acids. Germline V gene data show CDR1 as SGHRS and CDR2 as YFSETQ. The V segment lost 1 base and the J segment 2 bases; nucleotides outside the gene matches: 8. Written as DNA, the CDR3 is TGCGCCAGCAGCTTGACGGGGGGGCAGGGCGCCTACGAGCAGTACTTC. Translating gives CASSLTGGQGAYEQYF.

Ten or more counts support this clonotype. The V and J genes are TRBV29-1 and TRBJ2-1; TRBD1 matches at 9 bases. Germline loops: CDR1 SQVTM, CDR2 ANQGSEA. The V segment lost 3 bases and the J segment 5 bases; nucleotides outside the gene matches: 2. This CDR3 region has 13 residues. CDR3 sequence: CSVDGTGHNEQFF. Here the CDR3 DNA reads TGCAGCGTTGACGGGACAGGGCACAATGAGCAGTTCTTC.